Shown below are 17 T cell receptor beta chains from a single sample sequenced in a study of CD8 T cells in Susac syndrome. Random hexamers were used to reverse transcribe the RNA input (roughly 0.5 to 1 ug). TCRdb re-called the immunoSEQ multiplex PCR reads with MiXCR, one entry per CDR3 protein. The sample records just over 300,000 distinct CDR3 sequences, under 95% being singletons. The sample was CD4+ T cells from PBMCs. The source is a human donor with multiple sclerosis.

The V call is TRBV6-1, the J call TRBJ1-3; 8 bases fit TRBD1. The CDR3 runs 15 residues. V shed 7 bases, J shed 3 bases, and the junction held 8 bases outside the gene matches. Germline CDR1 is MNHNS and CDR2 is SASEGT. The CDR3 loop reads CASTRQGAFGNTIYF. CDR3 nucleotides: TGTGCCAGCACGAGGCAGGGGGCCTTTGGAAACACCATATATTTT.

This chain links TRBV5-6 with TRBJ1-3; 7 bases map to TRBD1. Germline CDR1 and CDR2: SGHDT and YYEEEE. Trimming took 2 bases from V and 8 from J; bases not matched to a gene: 4. The CDR3 extends over 13 amino acids. The CDR3 reads CASSLQGLDTIYF. In DNA form, the CDR3 reads TGTGCCAGCAGCTTACAGGGGTTGGACACCATATATTTT.

The chain employs TRBV7-9 and TRBJ2-6, with a tentative D call TRBD2 (5 bases). This CDR3 is 17 amino acids long. CDR1 is SEHNR and CDR2 is FQNEAQ in the germline V gene (reference sequence). The V end lost 0 bases, the J end lost 0 bases, and 9 bases lay between the germline ends. CDR3 DNA sequence: TGTGCCAGCAGCTTAGCTGCGGGTCCCTCTGGGGCCAACGTCCTGACTTTC. Translating gives CASSLAAGPSGANVLTF.

The chain is built from TRBV20-1 and TRBJ2-3; 7 bases map to TRBD2. This CDR3 spans 15 amino acids. CDR1 and CDR2 (germline): DFQATT, SNEGSKA (reference sequence). V was pared by 1 base and J by 5 bases, with 9 bases of the junction left unmatched. CDR3 protein: CSARAPGGFVDTQYF. DNA of the CDR3: TGCAGTGCTAGAGCACCGGGAGGTTTTGTAGATACGCAGTATTTT.

The chain links TRBV15 to TRBJ2-7; 8 positions agree with TRBD2. This CDR3 is built from 17 residues. Germline CDR1 is LNHNV and CDR2 is YYDKDF (reference sequence). Trimming at V came to 3 bases and at J to 4 bases, leaving 14 bases not matched to a gene. CDR3 residues: CATSSFEAGVRAYEQYF. CDR3 coding DNA: TGTGCCACCAGCAGTTTCGAAGCGGGAGTCAGGGCGTACGAGCAGTACTTC.

The rearrangement links TRBV2 to TRBJ1-1; possibly TRBD1 for D (5 bases). CDR3 length equals 15 residues. Trimming took 2 bases from V and 4 from J, leaving 14 bases between them. CDR1 and CDR2 from the germline V gene are SNHLY and FYNNEI. The CDR3 here is CASSEFRGVGTEAFF. The CDR3 DNA reads as TGTGCCAGCAGTGAATTTCGGGGGGTAGGCACTGAAGCTTTCTTT. The entire variable domain, with the rest obtained from reference TRBV2 and TRBJ1-1, is as follows: EPEVTQTPSHQVTQMGQEVILRCVPISNHLYFYWYRQILGQKVEFLVSFYNNEISEKSEIFDDQFSVERPDGSNFTLKIRSTKLEDSAMYFCASSEFRGVGTEAFFGQGTRLTVV.

The chain couples TRBV7-9 to TRBJ2-1, with TRBD2 matching over 9 bases. V was clipped by 5 bases and J by 7 bases; unmatched bases: 18. The CDR3 is made up of 18 amino acids. Germline V gene lookup returns CDR1 SEHNR and CDR2 FQNEAQ (reference sequence). The CDR3 region is CASSLMPLAGLNGNEQFF. CDR3 DNA: TGTGCCAGCAGCCTAATGCCGCTAGCGGGGTTAAATGGTAATGAGCAGTTCTTC.

The chain couples TRBV12-3 or TRBV12-4 to TRBJ1-1; D might be TRBD1 (5 bases). Trimming took off 7 bases at V and 5 bases at J, with 23 bases between the two ends. CDR3 size: 16 residues. In nucleotides, the CDR3 is TGTGCCAGCACCTCCGGAGGGGTAATTTCGAGGACTGAAGCTTTCTTT. It codes for CASTSGGVISRTEAFF.

The chain uses TRBV4-3 and TRBJ2-2; 16 positions match TRBD2. Germline trimming cut 4 bases from V and 1 base from J; bases unmatched to any gene: 3. Germline loops: CDR1 LGHNA, CDR2 YSLEER. This CDR3 is 18 amino acids long. CDR3 protein: CASSPGLAGGKNTGELFF. The CDR3 DNA reads as TGCGCCAGCAGCCCGGGACTAGCGGGAGGGAAGAACACCGGGGAGCTGTTTTTT.

This chain joins TRBV5-1 and TRBJ1-2, with a possible D match to TRBD1 (6 bases). Germline loops: CDR1 SGHRS, CDR2 YFSETQ. There are 16 residues in the CDR3. V was cut by 0 bases and J by 6 bases, with 18 bases left in between. The CDR3 protein is CASSLGQAKGGHGYTF. The CDR3 region has the DNA TGCGCCAGCAGCTTGGGTCAGGCCAAAGGGGGGCATGGCTACACCTTC.

DNA for the CDR3: TGCAGTGCTAGCTCGAACAGGGGAAAACTGTTTTTT. It is translated as CSASSNRGKLFF. The rearrangement links TRBV20-1 to TRBJ1-4, with TRBD1 identical over 7 bases. This CDR3 has 12 residues. Germline values: CDR1 DFQATT, CDR2 SNEGSKA (reference sequence). The V and J ends lost 3 bases and 10 bases, in that order; junction bases with no gene match: 5.

The V gene is TRBV6-2 or TRBV6-3, the J gene TRBJ2-4; D is possibly TRBD2 (6 bases). CDR1 is MNHEY, CDR2 SVGEGT, per germline. Between the trimmed V and J ends, which lost 6 bases and 9 bases, there was a span of 24 bases. The CDR3 contains 16 residues. Here the CDR3 DNA reads TGTGCCAGCAGCAGACTCGCGGGACGGACGGGTGGCATTCAGTACTTC. Translating gives CASSRLAGRTGGIQYF.

The gene calls are TRBV5-1 and TRBJ2-5; D uncertain. Germline CDR1 and CDR2: SGHRS and YFSETQ. The CDR3 consists of 16 residues. The V end lost 8 bases, the J end lost 1 base, and 21 bases lay between the germline ends. The CDR3 is CASMPLGTLAQETQYF. For the CDR3, the DNA is TGCGCCAGTATGCCTCTAGGAACATTAGCCCAAGAGACCCAGTACTTC.

The genes are TRBV20-1 and TRBJ2-7; 11 nucleotides match TRBD2. The germline gives CDR1 DFQATT, CDR2 SNEGSKA (reference sequence). The CDR3 has 15 amino acids. V was clipped by 7 bases and J by 1 base; unmatched bases: 9. The CDR3 DNA reads TGCAGTGTCCCTAGCGGGAGGTTCCCTTCCTACGAGCAGTACTTC. Residues: CSVPSGRFPSYEQYF.

The genes are TRBV10-3 and TRBJ1-1; D unresolved. Germline-derived CDR1 and CDR2 are ENHRY and SYGVKD. The CDR3 totals 16 residues. The V gene lost 0 bases and the J gene lost 5 bases, with 16 bases spanning the gap. CDR3 residues: CAISESVRPRDTEAFF. The DNA for the CDR3 is TGTGCCATCAGTGAGTCTGTACGGCCGAGGGATACTGAAGCTTTCTTT.

The chain employs TRBV4-1 and TRBJ1-2, with 7 bases fitting TRBD1. V lost 5 bases, J lost 3 bases, and 9 bases stayed unmatched. Per the germline V gene, CDR1 is MGHRA and CDR2 is YSYEKL. This CDR3 comprises 15 residues. The CDR3 bases are TGCGCCAGCAGCGATCGGACAGGAGAATACTATGGCTACACCTTC. Residues: CASSDRTGEYYGYTF.

A single count supports this clonotype. The genes are TRBV5-8 and TRBJ2-5; D unclear. The CDR3 is made up of 15 amino acids. The V end was cut by 2 bases, the J end by 0 bases, with 11 bases between. The germline V gene has CDR1 SGHTS and CDR2 YDEGEE. CDR3 sequence: CASSLGPPYQETQYF. CDR3 bases: TGTGCCAGCAGCTTAGGACCCCCGTACCAAGAGACCCAGTACTTC.